Sequencing of this T cell receptor beta chain was carried out in a study of cytomegalovirus exposure and HLA in healthy donors. Study context: Among the roughly 380 donors who were genotyped, about 86% fell in the genetic ancestry cluster that is associated with self-reported Caucasian donors.

Study-level points and caveats: About 87% or about 30% of the time was how often most TCR beta V segments were productive, according to an earlier analysis.

PCR was performed using 60 Vbeta and 13 Jbeta primers. Per the original data handling: About 11 million of the 80 million or so unique TCR beta chains counted in a later analysis were shared. Assay used: immunoSEQ multiplex PCR; TCRdb lists only in-frame clones, some missing. That table gives V, J and clone size, and the DNA gave D and trimming. This repertoire shows fewer than 200,000 clones, around 76% found once; its top ten account for roughly 2%. Healthy bone marrow donors supplied every sample. On this clone itself: Antigen specificity is unknown.

The sample was PBMCs. The TCR sequence derives from a female donor in good health and CMV-seronegative.

The DNA for the CDR3 is TGTGCCAGCAGCGGAGGGACGGGAGCCTACGAGCAGTACTTC. Encoded protein: CASSGGTGAYEQYF. The chain joins TRBV7-9 to TRBJ2-7, with D perhaps TRBD2 (6 bases). The CDR3 spans 14 residues. Germline CDR1 is SEHNR and CDR2 is FQNEAQ (reference sequence). V was trimmed by 5 bases and J by 2 bases, leaving 13 bases between them.